A selection of T cell receptor beta chains follows, all from one sample in a study of spatial heterogeneity in lung cancer. TCRdb fed the 5' RACE reads into MiXCR, producing one record per CDR3 protein. The sample includes about 92,000 distinct CDR3 sequences, roughly 12% of them seen just once. The source material was PBMCs, sampled at surgery. These receptors were taken from a male donor with early-stage non-small cell lung cancer. Both conserved end residues are part of each CDR3. A D gene is named only where the DNA matches it firmly. Only some rows state a clone size, as once, few, many or a class for expanded clones.

CDR3aa,CDR3nt,d_gene,abundance,j_gene,v_gene
CASSPSGQRMNTEAFF,TGTGCCAGCAGTCCATCAGGACAGAGAATGAACACTGAAGCTTTCTTT,.,few,TRBJ1-1,TRBV28
CSVAGQTYEQYF,TGCAGCGTTGCTGGACAGACTTACGAGCAGTACTTC,.,.,TRBJ2-7,TRBV29-1
CASTDRDTQYF,TGTGCCAGCACCGACAGAGATACGCAGTATTTT,.,few,TRBJ2-3,TRBV28
CASSPTSLGTTEAFF,TGTGCCAGCAGCCCCACCTCTTTGGGGACCACTGAAGCTTTCTTT,.,.,TRBJ1-1,TRBV6-2/TRBV6-3
CASRSTGEVEAFF,TGTGCCAGCAGGTCTACAGGGGAAGTTGAAGCTTTCTTT,TRBD1,.,TRBJ1-1,TRBV6-2/TRBV6-3
CASSLVRDNNEKLFF,TGCGCCAGCAGCTTGGTCCGGGACAACAATGAAAAACTGTTTTTT,.,few,TRBJ1-4,TRBV5-1
CASSTLAGGVETQYF,TGTGCCAGCAGTACCCTAGCGGGGGGTGTAGAGACCCAGTACTTC,TRBD2,.,TRBJ2-5,TRBV28
CASRTGGRTDTQYF,TGTGCCAGCAGAACAGGGGGCCGTACAGATACGCAGTATTTT,TRBD1,.,TRBJ2-3,TRBV28
CASSPRTSATTNEQFF,TGTGCCAGCAGTCCCCGGACTAGCGCCACCACCAATGAGCAGTTCTTC,TRBD2,.,TRBJ2-1,TRBV28
CVSGDMSGETQYF,TGCGTTTCGGGGGACATGTCGGGAGAGACCCAGTACTTC,.,many,TRBJ2-5,TRBV5-1
CASSLAYITNTGELFF,TGCGCCAGCAGCTTGGCCTACATCACGAACACCGGGGAGCTGTTTTTT,.,.,TRBJ2-2,TRBV5-1
CASSVVGTNTDTQYF,TGTGCCAGCAGCGTAGTAGGGACTAACACAGATACGCAGTATTTT,TRBD2,.,TRBJ2-3,TRBV9
CIASLAYEQYF,TGCATTGCTAGTCTGGCCTACGAGCAGTACTTC,.,.,TRBJ2-7,TRBV20-1
CASSSGQGANTEAFF,TGTGCCAGCAGCTCCGGACAGGGGGCGAACACTGAAGCTTTCTTT,TRBD1,few,TRBJ1-1,TRBV7-2
CASSQAGGEGETQYF,TGTGCCAGCAGCCAAGCAGGCGGGGAGGGTGAGACCCAGTACTTC,TRBD2,many,TRBJ2-5,TRBV3-1
CATSEGTGSFTDTQYF,TGTGCCACCAGTGAGGGGACAGGGAGCTTCACAGATACGCAGTATTTT,TRBD1,many,TRBJ2-3,TRBV24-1
CASSPGLALHF,TGTGCCAGCAGCCCGGGTTTGGCCCTCCATTTT,.,.,TRBJ1-6,TRBV7-8
CSAAGGSSGNTIYF,TGCAGTGCTGCGGGAGGGAGCTCTGGAAACACCATATATTTT,.,.,TRBJ1-3,TRBV20-1
CASSSDEGPETQYF,TGTGCCAGCAGCTCCGACGAGGGGCCAGAGACCCAGTACTTC,.,few,TRBJ2-5,TRBV9
CATRRGQFYEQYF,TGTGCCACCCGTCGGGGACAATTCTACGAGCAGTACTTC,.,many,TRBJ2-7,TRBV28
CASRSPGGGVVTQYF,TGTGCCAGCAGGAGCCCCGGGGGAGGGGTAGTGACCCAGTACTTC,TRBD2,.,TRBJ2-5,TRBV28
CSARTGFYEQYF,TGCAGTGCTAGGACCGGATTCTACGAGCAGTACTTC,.,.,TRBJ2-7,TRBV20-1
CASSEGTGGYYGYTF,TGTGCCAGCAGTGAAGGGACAGGGGGTTACTATGGCTACACCTTC,TRBD1,.,TRBJ1-2,TRBV2
CASSLQSGSRYEQYF,TGTGCCAGCAGCCTCCAAAGCGGGAGTCGCTACGAGCAGTACTTC,TRBD2,few,TRBJ2-7,TRBV7-3
CSARTSFGTGEMYGYTF,TGCAGTGCTAGAACAAGTTTCGGGACAGGGGAGATGTATGGCTACACCTTC,TRBD1,few,TRBJ1-2,TRBV20-1
CSATSGGASDTQYF,TGCAGTGCAACTAGCGGGGGGGCCTCAGATACGCAGTATTTT,TRBD2,many,TRBJ2-3,TRBV20-1
CSATSGLNTGELFF,TGCAGTGCTACCAGCGGTTTAAACACCGGGGAGCTGTTTTTT,.,few,TRBJ2-2,TRBV20-1
CASSHDDSGNTIYF,TGCGCCAGCAGTCATGACGACTCTGGAAACACCATATATTTT,.,few,TRBJ1-3,TRBV4-3
CTPYLLQRAEEKDYGYTF,TGCACCCCGTACCTTCTGCAGCGGGCCGAGGAGAAAGACTATGGCTACACCTTC,.,few,TRBJ1-2,TRBV29-1
CASSLTAGAGETQYF,TGTGCCAGCAGCTTAACAGCGGGAGCAGGAGAGACCCAGTACTTC,TRBD2,once,TRBJ2-5,TRBV7-3
CASSLAYENTEAFF,TGTGCCAGCAGCTTAGCGTATGAGAACACTGAAGCTTTCTTT,.,few,TRBJ1-1,TRBV7-2
CASSSAGALTDTQYF,TGTGCCAGCAGCTCAGCGGGGGCCCTCACAGATACGCAGTATTTT,TRBD2,few,TRBJ2-3,TRBV7-6
CASRTLITDTQYF,TGTGCCAGCCGAACCCTGATCACAGATACGCAGTATTTT,.,few,TRBJ2-3,TRBV28
CASSLVGGIEQFF,TGTGCCAGCAGCTTAGTGGGCGGTATTGAGCAGTTCTTC,.,.,TRBJ2-1,TRBV7-2
CASRNYGYTF,TGTGCCAGCAGAAACTATGGCTACACCTTC,.,many,TRBJ1-2,TRBV6-2/TRBV6-3
CASSWDTGELFF,TGCGCCAGCAGCTGGGACACCGGGGAGCTGTTTTTT,.,many,TRBJ2-2,TRBV5-1
CASSSQGAGGANVLTF,TGCGCCAGCAGCTCGCAGGGGGCTGGTGGGGCCAACGTCCTGACTTTC,TRBD1,.,TRBJ2-6,TRBV5-1
CASSPRLRQGEAQETQYF,TGTGCCAGCTCACCTCGTCTCAGACAGGGGGAGGCTCAAGAGACCCAGTACTTC,TRBD1,.,TRBJ2-5,TRBV18
CASSLPTPYEQYF,TGTGCCAGCAGCTTACCTACGCCCTACGAGCAGTACTTC,.,.,TRBJ2-7,TRBV5-4
CASSYDRFSGNTIYF,TGTGCCAGCAGTTACGACAGGTTCTCTGGAAACACCATATATTTT,.,many,TRBJ1-3,TRBV5-8
CASSLYGDSGANVLTF,TGTGCCAGCAGTTTATACGGGGACTCTGGGGCCAACGTCCTGACTTTC,.,.,TRBJ2-6,TRBV28
CARNHARDTGELFF,TGTGCCCGGAACCATGCGAGGGACACCGGGGAGCTGTTTTTT,.,.,TRBJ2-2,TRBV2
CASSFRGAYNEQFF,TGTGCCAGCAGCTTCCGGGGGGCCTACAATGAGCAGTTCTTC,TRBD2,many,TRBJ2-1,TRBV11-2
CASSLAQNQPQHF,TGTGCCAGCAGTTTGGCGCAGAATCAGCCCCAGCATTTT,.,few,TRBJ1-5,TRBV12-3/TRBV12-4
CASSHRGSGGDTDTQYF,TGCGCCAGCAGTCACCGCGGGAGCGGGGGGGACACAGATACGCAGTATTTT,TRBD2,.,TRBJ2-3,TRBV23-1
CASSPFRLSATGELFF,TGTGCCAGCAGTCCTTTCCGACTGTCGGCCACCGGGGAGCTGTTTTTT,.,many,TRBJ2-2,TRBV5-6
CASSPGADTQYF,TGTGCCAGCTCACCGGGGGCAGATACGCAGTATTTT,.,.,TRBJ2-3,TRBV18
CASSPTSGTDTQYF,TGCGCCAGCAGCCCGACTAGCGGTACAGATACGCAGTATTTT,TRBD2,few,TRBJ2-3,TRBV5-1
CAISDRGNLGNQPQHF,TGTGCCATCAGTGACAGGGGGAATCTGGGCAATCAGCCCCAGCATTTT,TRBD1,few,TRBJ1-5,TRBV10-3